A selection of T cell receptor beta chains follows, all from one sample in a study of blood T cell repertoires in COVID-19. Sequencing was performed with immunoSEQ multiplex PCR; in TCRdb, only in-frame clones are kept and a portion is missing. The sample shows tens of thousands of clones, over 75% of them seen only once. Material: peripheral blood. The origin of the receptors is a human donor in a cohort sampled during active COVID-19. Both conserved end residues are part of each CDR3.

CDR3	V	J
CASSNLGQVNQPQHF	TRBV21-1	TRBJ1-5
CASSQEQGYEQYF	TRBV4-3	TRBJ2-7
CASSIGHGIGNEQFF	TRBV19	TRBJ2-1
CASSSQGSTGELFF	TRBV5-1	TRBJ2-2
CASSENRYNEQFF	TRBV10-1	TRBJ2-1
CAITSSLGAVTQYF	TRBV10-3	TRBJ2-5
CATSEGSLYNEQFF	TRBV24-1	TRBJ2-1
CASRGTGIAEAFF	TRBV12-3/TRBV12-4	TRBJ1-1
CASSLDGGIYTF	TRBV7-6	TRBJ1-2
CASSYSRQAFESPLHF	TRBV6-5	TRBJ1-6
CASQLPGQGIYEQYF	TRBV5-8	TRBJ2-7
CSVTSGVGPLVLTF	TRBV29-1	TRBJ2-6
CASRALGTPHEQYF	TRBV2	TRBJ2-7
CASRQGNQPQHF	TRBV25-1	TRBJ1-5
CASSPGQGAHTEAFF	TRBV18	TRBJ1-1
CASSLAGSGIGETQYF	TRBV5-7	TRBJ2-5
CASYRGSQETQYF	TRBV6-5	TRBJ2-5
CASSPTSGLAANEQFF	TRBV9	TRBJ2-1
CASSLSVQYGYTF	TRBV12-3/TRBV12-4	TRBJ1-2
CASGLVASGGYTDTQYF	TRBV12-5	TRBJ2-3
CASSQVGSRTPIF	TRBV4-1	TRBJ1-4
CATGRDRGLSVGNEQFF	TRBV15	TRBJ2-1
CASHPGLARSTQYF	TRBV6-5	TRBJ2-5
CASSDYPTNSYNEQFF	TRBV6-1	TRBJ2-1
CASSGNYEQYF	TRBV7-2	TRBJ2-7
CASSPDRVGGYTF	TRBV5-4	TRBJ1-2
CAISGRDTGELFF	TRBV10-3	TRBJ2-2